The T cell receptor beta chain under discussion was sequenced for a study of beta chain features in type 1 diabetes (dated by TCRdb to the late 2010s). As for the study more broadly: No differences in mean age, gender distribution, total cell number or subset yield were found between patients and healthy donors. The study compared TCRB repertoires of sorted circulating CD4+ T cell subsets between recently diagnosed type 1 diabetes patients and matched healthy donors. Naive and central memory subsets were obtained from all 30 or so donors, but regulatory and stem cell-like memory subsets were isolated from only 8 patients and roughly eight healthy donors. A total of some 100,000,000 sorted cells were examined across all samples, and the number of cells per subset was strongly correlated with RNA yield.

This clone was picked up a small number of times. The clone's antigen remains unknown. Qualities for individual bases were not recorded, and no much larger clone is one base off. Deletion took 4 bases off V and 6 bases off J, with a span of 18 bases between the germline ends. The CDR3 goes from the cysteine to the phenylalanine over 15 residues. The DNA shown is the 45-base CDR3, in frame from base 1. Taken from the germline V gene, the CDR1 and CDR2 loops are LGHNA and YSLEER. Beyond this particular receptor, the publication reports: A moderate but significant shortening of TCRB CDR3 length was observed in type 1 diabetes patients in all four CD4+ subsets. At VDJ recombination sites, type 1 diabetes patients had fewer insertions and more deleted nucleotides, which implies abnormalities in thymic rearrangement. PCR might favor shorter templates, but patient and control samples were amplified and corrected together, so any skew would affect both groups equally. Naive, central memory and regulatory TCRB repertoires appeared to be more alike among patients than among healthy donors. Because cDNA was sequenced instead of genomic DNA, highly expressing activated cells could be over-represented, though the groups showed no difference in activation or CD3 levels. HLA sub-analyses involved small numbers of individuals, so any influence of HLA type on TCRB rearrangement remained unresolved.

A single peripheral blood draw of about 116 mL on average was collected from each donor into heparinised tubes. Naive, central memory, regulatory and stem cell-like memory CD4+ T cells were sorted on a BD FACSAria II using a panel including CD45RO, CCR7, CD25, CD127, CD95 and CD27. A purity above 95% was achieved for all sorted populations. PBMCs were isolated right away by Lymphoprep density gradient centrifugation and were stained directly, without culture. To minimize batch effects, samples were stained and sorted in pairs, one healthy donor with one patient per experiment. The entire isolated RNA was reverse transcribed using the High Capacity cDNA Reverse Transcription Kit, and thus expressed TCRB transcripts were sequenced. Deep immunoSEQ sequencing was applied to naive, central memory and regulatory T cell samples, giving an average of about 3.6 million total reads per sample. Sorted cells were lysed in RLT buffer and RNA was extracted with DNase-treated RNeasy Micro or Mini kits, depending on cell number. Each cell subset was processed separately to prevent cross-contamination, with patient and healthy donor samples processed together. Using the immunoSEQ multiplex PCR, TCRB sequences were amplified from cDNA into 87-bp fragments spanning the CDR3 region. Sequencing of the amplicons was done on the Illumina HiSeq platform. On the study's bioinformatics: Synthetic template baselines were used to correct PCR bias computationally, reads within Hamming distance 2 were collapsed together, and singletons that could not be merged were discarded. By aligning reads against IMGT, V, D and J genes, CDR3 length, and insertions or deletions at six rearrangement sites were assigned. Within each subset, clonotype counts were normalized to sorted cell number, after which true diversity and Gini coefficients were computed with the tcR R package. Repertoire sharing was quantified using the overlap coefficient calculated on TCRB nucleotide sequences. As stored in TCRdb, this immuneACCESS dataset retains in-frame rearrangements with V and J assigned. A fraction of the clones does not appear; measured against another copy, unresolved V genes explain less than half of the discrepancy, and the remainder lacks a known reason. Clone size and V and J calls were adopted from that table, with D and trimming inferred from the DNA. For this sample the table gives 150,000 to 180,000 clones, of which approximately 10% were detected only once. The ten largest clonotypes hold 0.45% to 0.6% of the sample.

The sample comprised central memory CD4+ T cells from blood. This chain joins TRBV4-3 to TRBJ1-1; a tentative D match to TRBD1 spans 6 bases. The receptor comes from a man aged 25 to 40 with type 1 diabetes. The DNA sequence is TGCGCCAGCAGCCTGGCTCAGGGGAATCGGGCTGAAGCTTTCTTT. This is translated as CASSLAQGNRAEAFF.